The rows below give T cell receptor beta chains drawn from one sample of a study of cytomegalovirus exposure and HLA in healthy donors. TCRdb's table, derived via immunoSEQ multiplex PCR, lists solely in-frame clones and lacks some. The table includes fewer than 250,000 clones, about 87% detected once. The sample comprised PBMCs. The source is a man aged 30 to 39 in good health and CMV-seronegative. Both conserved end residues are part of each CDR3. Each record gives: V gene, clone size, J gene, D gene, CDR3 protein, CDR3 DNA. D genes are given only for firm matches. Clone size is not always given. Where it is, it says once, few, many or a class for expanded clones.

V gene: TRBV28; clone size: -; J gene: TRBJ1-2; D gene: -; CDR3 protein: CASSGDRYGYTF; CDR3 DNA: TGTGCCAGCAGTGGCGACAGGTACGGCTACACCTTC
V gene: TRBV4-1; clone size: -; J gene: TRBJ1-1; D gene: -; CDR3 protein: CASSQEIPIGGGTEAFF; CDR3 DNA: TGCGCCAGCAGCCAAGAAATCCCCATCGGGGGGGGCACTGAAGCTTTCTTT
V gene: TRBV27; clone size: -; J gene: TRBJ1-6; D gene: -; CDR3 protein: CASRNSNSPLHF; CDR3 DNA: TGTGCCAGCAGGAACAGCAATTCACCCCTCCACTTT
V gene: TRBV30; clone size: once; J gene: TRBJ2-7; D gene: -; CDR3 protein: CAWRLTVGREQYF; CDR3 DNA: TGTGCCTGGAGGCTGACGGTTGGGAGGGAGCAGTACTTC
V gene: TRBV21-1; clone size: -; J gene: TRBJ1-2; D gene: -; CDR3 protein: CASSKGDAPGHRTNYGYTF; CDR3 DNA: TGTGCCAGCAGCAAAGGGGATGCACCGGGACACCGGACCAACTATGGCTACACCTTC
V gene: TRBV14; clone size: -; J gene: TRBJ2-2; D gene: TRBD2; CDR3 protein: CASSQLLADTGELFF; CDR3 DNA: TGTGCCAGCAGCCAATTACTAGCGGATACCGGGGAGCTGTTTTTT
V gene: TRBV18; clone size: -; J gene: TRBJ1-1; D gene: TRBD1; CDR3 protein: CASSPPFLRETGSTREAFF; CDR3 DNA: TGTGCCAGCTCACCACCCTTTTTGAGAGAGACAGGGAGCACACGCGAAGCTTTCTTT
V gene: TRBV7-9; clone size: -; J gene: TRBJ2-2; D gene: TRBD1; CDR3 protein: CASSSGQRNTGELFF; CDR3 DNA: TGTGCCAGCAGCTCGGGACAGAGGAACACCGGGGAGCTGTTTTTT
V gene: TRBV7-2; clone size: -; J gene: TRBJ2-3; D gene: -; CDR3 protein: CASSFSGLRTDTQYF; CDR3 DNA: TGTGCCAGCAGCTTTTCCGGACTCCGCACAGATACGCAGTATTTT
V gene: TRBV7-9; clone size: -; J gene: TRBJ2-1; D gene: TRBD1; CDR3 protein: CAGETGRNEQFF; CDR3 DNA: TGTGCCGGAGAGACAGGGCGTAATGAGCAGTTCTTC
V gene: TRBV6-6; clone size: few; J gene: TRBJ1-1; D gene: -; CDR3 protein: CASRLGGANTEAFF; CDR3 DNA: TGTGCCAGCAGGTTGGGAGGGGCCAACACTGAAGCTTTCTTT
V gene: TRBV19; clone size: -; J gene: TRBJ1-6; D gene: -; CDR3 protein: CASSIVPSSYNSPLHF; CDR3 DNA: TGTGCCAGTAGTATAGTACCGAGCTCCTATAATTCACCCCTCCACTTT
V gene: TRBV11-2; clone size: -; J gene: TRBJ2-7; D gene: TRBD2; CDR3 protein: CASSLSGTGGEQYF; CDR3 DNA: TGTGCCAGCAGCTTGAGCGGGACGGGTGGGGAGCAGTACTTC
V gene: TRBV19; clone size: -; J gene: TRBJ2-1; D gene: -; CDR3 protein: CASSAGPSEQFF; CDR3 DNA: TGTGCCAGTAGTGCGGGCCCAAGTGAGCAGTTCTTC
V gene: TRBV10-3; clone size: -; J gene: TRBJ2-1; D gene: TRBD2; CDR3 protein: CAISGRGLTSGANNEQFF; CDR3 DNA: TGTGCCATCAGTGGCCGGGGCCTGACTAGCGGGGCCAACAATGAGCAGTTCTTC
V gene: TRBV27; clone size: -; J gene: TRBJ2-1; D gene: -; CDR3 protein: CASSLRGEQFF; CDR3 DNA: TGTGCCAGCAGTTTAAGAGGTGAGCAGTTCTTC
V gene: TRBV5-8; clone size: -; J gene: TRBJ2-5; D gene: TRBD2; CDR3 protein: CASSPGLAGGVQETQYF; CDR3 DNA: TGTGCCAGCAGCCCGGGACTAGCGGGTGGGGTCCAAGAGACCCAGTACTTC
V gene: TRBV6-4; clone size: -; J gene: TRBJ2-2; D gene: -; CDR3 protein: CASSVESMNTGELFF; CDR3 DNA: TGTGCCAGCAGTGTTGAATCTATGAACACCGGGGAGCTGTTTTTT
V gene: TRBV2; clone size: -; J gene: TRBJ2-7; D gene: -; CDR3 protein: CASSGQINEQYF; CDR3 DNA: TGTGCCAGCAGTGGACAGATCAACGAGCAGTACTTC
V gene: TRBV6-5; clone size: -; J gene: TRBJ2-1; D gene: -; CDR3 protein: CASSSTPGRSYNEQFF; CDR3 DNA: TGTGCCAGCAGTTCCACCCCTGGGAGATCCTACAATGAGCAGTTCTTC
V gene: TRBV7-9; clone size: -; J gene: TRBJ2-7; D gene: TRBD1; CDR3 protein: CASSLGTGAYEQYF; CDR3 DNA: TGTGCCAGCAGCTTAGGGACAGGGGCATACGAGCAGTACTTC
V gene: TRBV7-6; clone size: -; J gene: TRBJ2-1; D gene: TRBD2; CDR3 protein: CASSPQRGLDEQFF; CDR3 DNA: TGTGCCAGCAGCCCTCAGCGGGGGTTGGATGAGCAGTTCTTC
V gene: TRBV4-3; clone size: -; J gene: TRBJ2-1; D gene: TRBD2; CDR3 protein: CASSQDYHIAGGYYNEQFF; CDR3 DNA: TGCGCCAGCAGCCAAGATTACCACATAGCCGGGGGGTACTACAATGAGCAGTTCTTC
V gene: TRBV5-1; clone size: -; J gene: TRBJ2-5; D gene: -; CDR3 protein: CASSLETGIQETQYF; CDR3 DNA: TGCGCCAGCAGCTTGGAAACGGGGATTCAAGAGACCCAGTACTTC
V gene: TRBV4-2; clone size: -; J gene: TRBJ2-7; D gene: TRBD2; CDR3 protein: CASSQLPPAHSGEYEQYF; CDR3 DNA: TGTGCCAGCAGCCAGCTTCCCCCTGCACACAGCGGGGAGTACGAGCAGTACTTC
V gene: TRBV19; clone size: -; J gene: TRBJ2-1; D gene: -; CDR3 protein: CASMGWAGTYNEQFF; CDR3 DNA: TGTGCCAGTATGGGGTGGGCGGGTACCTACAATGAGCAGTTCTTC
V gene: TRBV5-1; clone size: -; J gene: TRBJ2-3; D gene: TRBD1; CDR3 protein: CASSLVVPGQGGDTQYF; CDR3 DNA: TGCGCCAGCAGCTTGGTTGTCCCGGGACAGGGTGGAGATACGCAGTATTTT
V gene: TRBV7-8; clone size: -; J gene: TRBJ2-3; D gene: TRBD2; CDR3 protein: CASSREGGTSGITDTQYF; CDR3 DNA: TGTGCCAGCAGTAGAGAGGGGGGGACTAGCGGGATTACAGATACGCAGTATTTT
V gene: TRBV6-5; clone size: few; J gene: TRBJ1-4; D gene: -; CDR3 protein: CASSYRGATNEKLFF; CDR3 DNA: TGTGCCAGCAGTTACCGAGGAGCAACTAATGAAAAACTGTTTTTT
V gene: TRBV19; clone size: -; J gene: TRBJ2-5; D gene: -; CDR3 protein: CASSDSEETQYF; CDR3 DNA: TGTGCCAGTAGTGATTCAGAAGAGACCCAGTACTTC
V gene: TRBV1; clone size: once; J gene: TRBJ2-3; D gene: -; CDR3 protein: CTSRPLGVLGDTQYF; CDR3 DNA: TGCACCAGCAGGCCTTTAGGGGTTCTGGGAGATACGCAGTATTTT
V gene: TRBV9; clone size: few; J gene: TRBJ2-1; D gene: -; CDR3 protein: CASSVEGEGFREQFF; CDR3 DNA: TGTGCCAGCAGCGTAGAGGGGGAGGGATTCCGTGAGCAGTTCTTC
V gene: TRBV7-9; clone size: -; J gene: TRBJ2-1; D gene: -; CDR3 protein: CASSLGSSGYNEQFF; CDR3 DNA: TGTGCCAGCAGCTTAGGGTCTAGTGGGTACAATGAGCAGTTCTTC
V gene: TRBV6-4; clone size: -; J gene: TRBJ2-2; D gene: -; CDR3 protein: CASSYSVPPDRPGELFF; CDR3 DNA: TGTGCCAGCAGTTATTCGGTCCCACCAGACAGGCCCGGGGAGCTGTTTTTT
V gene: TRBV21-1; clone size: -; J gene: TRBJ1-4; D gene: -; CDR3 protein: CASRGGGEKLFF; CDR3 DNA: TGTGCCAGCAGGGGCGGGGGGGAAAAACTGTTTTTT
V gene: TRBV2; clone size: -; J gene: TRBJ1-5; D gene: -; CDR3 protein: CASRQRRDNQPQHF; CDR3 DNA: TGTGCCAGCAGACAGAGACGGGACAATCAGCCCCAGCATTTT
V gene: TRBV7-9; clone size: -; J gene: TRBJ1-5; D gene: -; CDR3 protein: CSSSPEGRPQHF; CDR3 DNA: TGTTCCAGCAGCCCAGAGGGCCGGCCCCAGCATTTT
V gene: TRBV25-1; clone size: -; J gene: TRBJ2-7; D gene: TRBD2; CDR3 protein: CASTSGASGSSYEQYF; CDR3 DNA: TGTGCCAGCACCTCAGGAGCTAGCGGGAGTTCCTACGAGCAGTACTTC
V gene: TRBV4-1; clone size: -; J gene: TRBJ2-1; D gene: TRBD1; CDR3 protein: CASSQEAHRGPYNEQFF; CDR3 DNA: TGCGCCAGCAGCCAAGAAGCCCACAGGGGCCCCTACAATGAGCAGTTCTTC
V gene: TRBV29-1; clone size: -; J gene: TRBJ2-7; D gene: TRBD1; CDR3 protein: CSVRGQGVYEQYF; CDR3 DNA: TGCAGCGTCAGGGGACAGGGAGTCTACGAGCAGTACTTC
V gene: TRBV6-5; clone size: -; J gene: TRBJ2-7; D gene: TRBD1; CDR3 protein: CASSTPGTGTYEQYF; CDR3 DNA: TGTGCCAGCAGTACCCCCGGGACAGGGACCTACGAGCAGTACTTC